The entry that follows covers one T cell receptor (beta chain) sequence. Its antigen is not known. 13 Jbeta primers and 60 Vbeta primers were used for the PCR. Some clones are missing from TCRdb's copy, which holds only in-frame ones; the method was immunoSEQ multiplex PCR. The repertoire includes around 100,000 clones, 75% to 90% of them detected once, and less than 5% sits in the top ten. The source of the sample is a study of cytomegalovirus exposure and HLA in healthy donors. Study in general: HLA-typed donors contributed some 83 million unique TCRs, which were held in an early data release. Study-wide findings and caveats: The study carried out a later analysis of TCR beta sequences. It associated under 20,000 of them with specific HLA alleles at a false discovery rate of 0.05. CMV serostatus was the sole immune exposure data available. Most observed TCR sequences were rare, whereas some public TCRs were detected in many donors.

The TCR comes from a man aged 25-40 years in good health and CMV-seronegative. Sequenced material: PBMCs.

CDR3 loop: CAISERLTDTQYF. In DNA, the CDR3 is TGTGCCATCAGTGAACGGTTGACAGATACGCAGTATTTT. V gene TRBV10-3 combines with J gene TRBJ2-3; D is unresolved. The germline V gene encodes CDR1 ENHRY and CDR2 SYGVKD. The CDR3 is 13 amino acids. V was clipped by 3 bases and J by 3 bases, with 7 bases between them.